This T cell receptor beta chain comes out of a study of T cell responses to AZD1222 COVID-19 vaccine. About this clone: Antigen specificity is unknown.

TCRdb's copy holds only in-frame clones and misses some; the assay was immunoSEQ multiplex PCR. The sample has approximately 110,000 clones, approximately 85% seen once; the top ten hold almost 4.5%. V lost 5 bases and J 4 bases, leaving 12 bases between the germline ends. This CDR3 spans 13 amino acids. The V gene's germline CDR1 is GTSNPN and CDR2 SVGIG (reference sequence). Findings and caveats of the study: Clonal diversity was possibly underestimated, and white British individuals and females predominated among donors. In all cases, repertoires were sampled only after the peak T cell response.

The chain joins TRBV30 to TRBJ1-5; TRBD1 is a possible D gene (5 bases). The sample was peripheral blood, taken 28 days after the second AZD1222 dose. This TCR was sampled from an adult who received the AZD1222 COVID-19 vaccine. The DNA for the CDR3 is TGTGCCTGGGATACAGGTTCAAATCAGCCCCAGCATTTT. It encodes CAWDTGSNQPQHF.